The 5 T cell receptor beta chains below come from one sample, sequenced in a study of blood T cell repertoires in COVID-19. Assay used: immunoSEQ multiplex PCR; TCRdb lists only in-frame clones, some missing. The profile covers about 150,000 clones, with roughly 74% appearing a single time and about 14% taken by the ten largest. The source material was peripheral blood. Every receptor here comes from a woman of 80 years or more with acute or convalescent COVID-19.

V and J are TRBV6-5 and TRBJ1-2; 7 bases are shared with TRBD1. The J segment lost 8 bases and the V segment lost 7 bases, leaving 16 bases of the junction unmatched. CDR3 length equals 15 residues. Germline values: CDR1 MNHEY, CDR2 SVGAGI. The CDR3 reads CASISRDSRIGGYTF. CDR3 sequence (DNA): TGTGCCAGCATTTCCCGGGACAGTAGAATCGGGGGCTACACCTTC.

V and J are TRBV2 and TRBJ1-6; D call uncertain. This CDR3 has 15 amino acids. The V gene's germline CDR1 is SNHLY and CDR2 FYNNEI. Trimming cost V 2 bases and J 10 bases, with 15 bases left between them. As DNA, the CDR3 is TGTGCCAGCAGTGAATCGCGAGGGTCCCGATCACCCCTCCACTTT. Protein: CASSESRGSRSPLHF.

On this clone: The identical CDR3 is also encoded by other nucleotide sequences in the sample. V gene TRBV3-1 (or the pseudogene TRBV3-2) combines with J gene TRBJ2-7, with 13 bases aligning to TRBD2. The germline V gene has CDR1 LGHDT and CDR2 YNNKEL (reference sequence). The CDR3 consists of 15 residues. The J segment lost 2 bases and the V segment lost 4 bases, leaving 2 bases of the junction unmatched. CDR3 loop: CASSPGLAGAYEQYF. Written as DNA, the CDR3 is TGTGCCAGCAGCCCTGGACTAGCGGGGGCCTACGAGCAGTACTTC.

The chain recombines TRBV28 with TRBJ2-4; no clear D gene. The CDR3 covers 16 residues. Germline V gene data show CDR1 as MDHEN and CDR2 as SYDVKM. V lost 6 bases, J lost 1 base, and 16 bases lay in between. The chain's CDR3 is CASSPFRRVAKNIQYF. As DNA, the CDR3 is TGTGCCAGCAGCCCCTTTCGTCGCGTTGCCAAAAACATTCAGTACTTC. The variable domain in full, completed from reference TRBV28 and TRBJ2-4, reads DVKVTQSSRYLVKRTGEKVFLECVQDMDHENMFWYRQDPGLGLRLIYFSYDVKMKEKGDIPEGYSVSREKKERFSLILESASTNQTSMYLCASSPFRRVAKNIQYFGAGTRLSVL.

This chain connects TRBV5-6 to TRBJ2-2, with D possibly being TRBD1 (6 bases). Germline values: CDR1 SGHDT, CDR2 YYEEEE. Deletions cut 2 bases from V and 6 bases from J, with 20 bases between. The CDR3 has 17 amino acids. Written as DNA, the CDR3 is TGTGCCAGCAGCTTTAAACAGGGCGGGTTATTCGCCGGGGAGCTGTTTTTT. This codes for CASSFKQGGLFAGELFF.